The 24 T cell receptor beta chains presented below share a single source sample, sequenced in a study of blood T cell repertoires in COVID-19. Assay: immunoSEQ multiplex PCR; the TCRdb copy retains only in-frame clones and omits some. The sample includes about 250,000 clones, roughly 83% of them seen just once. What was sequenced was peripheral blood. The receptors stem from a man older than 75 with acute or convalescent COVID-19.

The chain joins TRBV28 to TRBJ2-5; 8 nucleotides align to TRBD2. The CDR3 covers 16 residues. The germline V gene encodes CDR1 MDHEN and CDR2 SYDVKM. Trimming at V came to 6 bases and at J to 5 bases, leaving 14 bases not matched to a gene. In DNA form, the CDR3 reads TGTGCCAGCAGACTTACTCCGGGACTAGGGTCGGAGACCCAGTACTTC. It encodes CASRLTPGLGSETQYF.

This chain connects TRBV6-1 to TRBJ1-1; D is unclear. V lost 2 bases and J 6 bases, leaving 13 bases between the germline ends. The CDR3 runs to 14 residues. Looked up from germline, CDR1 is MNHNS and CDR2 is SASEGT. CDR3 in DNA: TGTGCCAGCAGTGAAACACGGCCCGGGGCTGAAGCTTTCTTT. This codes for CASSETRPGAEAFF.

The genes are TRBV9 and TRBJ1-2; maybe TRBD1 (6 bases). This CDR3 is built from 15 residues. Germline CDR1 reads SGDLS; CDR2 reads YYNGEE. V was clipped by 3 bases and J by 0 bases, with 12 bases between them. CDR3 amino acids: CASSAQGLTNYGYTF. The CDR3 coding sequence is TGTGCCAGCAGCGCACAGGGCCTGACTAACTATGGCTACACCTTC.

V and J are TRBV5-1 and TRBJ2-7, with a tentative D call TRBD1 (6 bases). CDR1 and CDR2 from the germline V gene are SGHRS and YFSETQ. Trimming took 4 bases from V and 5 from J, leaving 16 bases between them. The CDR3 has 14 residues. CDR3 residues: CASSHTTGLDEQYF. CDR3 coding DNA: TGCGCCAGCAGCCACACAACAGGGTTAGACGAGCAGTACTTC.

The gene calls are TRBV2 and TRBJ2-7; 7 bases match TRBD1. Losses at the gene ends were 2 bases for V and 0 bases for J; bases not matched to a gene: 4. The CDR3 contains 15 residues. Germline CDR1 is SNHLY and CDR2 is FYNNEI. The CDR3 is CASSEHRGSSYEQYF. The CDR3 DNA reads TGTGCCAGCAGTGAACACAGGGGAAGCTCCTACGAGCAGTACTTC.

The rearrangement joins TRBV10-3 to TRBJ1-2; D is unclear. Germline V CDR1 and CDR2: ENHRY, SYGVKD. This CDR3 contains 14 residues. Between the trimmed V and J ends, which lost 5 bases and 5 bases, there was a span of 15 bases. CDR3 region: CAISLMGSGYGYTF. The CDR3, as DNA: TGTGCCATCAGTCTGATGGGCTCGGGGTATGGCTACACCTTC.

V is TRBV30 and J is TRBJ1-6, with TRBD1 as a possible D gene (5 bases). Per the germline V gene, CDR1 is GTSNPN and CDR2 is SVGIG (reference sequence). The CDR3 has 13 residues. V dropped 0 bases and J dropped 7 bases, with 7 bases sitting between them. CDR3 in DNA: TGTGCCTGGAGTGTGGCAGGGAATTCACCCCTCCACTTT. This sequence encodes CAWSVAGNSPLHF.

This chain joins TRBV19 and TRBJ2-1, with D uncertain. The germline gives CDR1 LNHDA, CDR2 SQIVND (reference sequence). The CDR3 runs to 13 residues. V was pared by 5 bases and J by 7 bases, with 12 bases between. The CDR3: CASSWSVFNEQFF. Here the CDR3 DNA reads TGTGCCAGTAGTTGGTCGGTATTTAATGAGCAGTTCTTC.

The rearrangement uses TRBV4-1 and TRBJ1-2; D is perhaps TRBD1 (5 bases). The V and J ends lost 4 bases and 6 bases respectively, with 18 bases between them. This CDR3 is 15 amino acids long. CDR1 is MGHRA, CDR2 YSYEKL, per germline. CDR3 DNA: TGCGCCAGCAGCCCTTATGGGAGGGGTCTCGATGGCTACACCTTC. Translated, it gives CASSPYGRGLDGYTF.

V and J are TRBV5-6 and TRBJ2-1; 9 bases agree with TRBD1. CDR3 size: 17 residues. The J segment lost 2 bases and the V segment lost 4 bases, leaving 10 bases of the junction unmatched. Germline CDR1 and CDR2: SGHDT and YYEEEE. For the CDR3, the DNA is TGTGCCAGCAGCCCAACAGGGGGCGCGGGTCCCTACAATGAGCAGTTCTTC. This gives the protein CASSPTGGAGPYNEQFF.

V and J are TRBV2 and TRBJ1-5, with 9 positions matching TRBD1. The J segment lost 6 bases and the V segment lost 5 bases, leaving 2 bases of the junction unmatched. CDR3 size: 13 residues. CDR1 is SNHLY and CDR2 is FYNNEI in the germline V gene. Written as DNA, the CDR3 is TGTGCCAGCAGTACAGGGGGCCCTCAGCCCCAGCATTTT. Its protein product is CASSTGGPQPQHF.

The V call is TRBV10-3, the J call TRBJ2-7; TRBD2 aligns across 8 bases. The V gene end was trimmed by 8 bases and the J gene end by 0 bases; junction bases not matched to a gene: 3. Germline V gene sequence: CDR1 ENHRY, CDR2 SYGVKD. CDR3 size: 13 residues. The CDR3 region has the DNA TGTGCCATCTCGGGGGGGCTCTCCTACGAGCAGTACTTC. Protein sequence: CAISGGLSYEQYF.

This sequence joins TRBV4-1 and TRBJ2-2, with TRBD2 as a possible D gene (7 bases). The germline V and J ends were trimmed by 5 bases and 1 base, with 17 bases remaining between them. Germline V CDR1 and CDR2: MGHRA, YSYEKL. This CDR3 has 17 amino acids. The CDR3 sequence: CASSSGGLGWNTGELFF. For the CDR3, the DNA is TGCGCCAGCAGCTCGGGGGGCCTAGGTTGGAACACCGGGGAGCTGTTTTTT.

The chain has TRBV30 and TRBJ1-2; D may be TRBD1 (6 bases). CDR3 size: 14 residues. Trimming cost V 2 bases and J 7 bases, with 17 bases left between them. CDR1 is GTSNPN, CDR2 SVGIG, per germline (reference sequence). The CDR3 nucleotides read TGTGCCTGGAGTCTAGGGGGAGCAGGAGTTGGCTACACCTTC. Protein sequence: CAWSLGGAGVGYTF.

The chain joins TRBV24-1 to TRBJ2-7; 9 bases are shared with TRBD1. V lost 4 bases and J lost 6; bases outside the gene matches: 12. The V gene's germline CDR1 is KGHDR and CDR2 SFDVKD. The CDR3 is made up of 16 amino acids. CDR3 bases: TGTGCCACCAGTGAGTCCGGGACAGGGCTGGGGTTCGAGCAGTACTTC. Amino acid sequence: CATSESGTGLGFEQYF.

The CDR3 coding sequence is TGTGCCAGCAGCTCCCGGGACAGGGGTCCCAATGAGCAGTTCTTC. Translating gives CASSSRDRGPNEQFF. The gene calls are TRBV5-4 and TRBJ2-1; TRBD1 matches at 10 bases. The CDR3 totals 15 residues. The J segment lost 6 bases and the V segment lost 3 bases, leaving 6 bases of the junction unmatched. CDR1 and CDR2 from the germline V gene are SGHNT and YYREEE (reference sequence).

V usage is TRBV24-1 and J usage is TRBJ2-3, with 7 nucleotides matching TRBD2. The CDR3 consists of 13 residues. Germline lookup yields CDR1 KGHDR and CDR2 SFDVKD. The junction had 5 bases not matched to a gene; V was cut back by 5 bases and J by 7 bases. The CDR3 loop reads CATSGGGLNTQYF. The CDR3 region has the DNA TGTGCCACCAGTGGGGGGGGATTAAATACGCAGTATTTT.

This rearrangement joins TRBV5-1 to TRBJ1-1, with 9 bases lining up with TRBD1. Germline V gene lookup returns CDR1 SGHRS and CDR2 YFSETQ. The trim removed 1 base at V and 3 bases at J, leaving 4 bases unmatched. This CDR3 spans 15 amino acids. CDR3 nucleotides: TGCGCCAGCAGCTTGACAGGGGGCACGTACACTGAAGCTTTCTTT. Translating it yields CASSLTGGTYTEAFF.

The V gene is TRBV7-6, the J gene TRBJ2-7, with 9 bases aligning to TRBD1. The CDR3 spans 16 residues. Germline CDR1 and CDR2: SGHVS and FNYEAQ. The V gene end was trimmed by 4 bases and the J gene end by 3 bases; junction bases not matched to a gene: 10. The CDR3 region has the DNA TGTGCCAGCAGCTCATACAGGGGGCCAGGCGTCTACGAGCAGTACTTC. It is translated as CASSSYRGPGVYEQYF.

The gene calls are TRBV7-9 and TRBJ1-2; maybe TRBD1 (5 bases). The germline V gene has CDR1 SEHNR and CDR2 FQNEAQ (reference sequence). The CDR3 spans 14 residues. V was pared by 0 bases and J by 4 bases, with 9 bases between. Here the CDR3 reads CASSLAAGIYGYTF. CDR3 coding DNA: TGTGCCAGCAGCTTAGCGGCAGGGATCTATGGCTACACCTTC. The full variable domain, with the rest looked up from reference TRBV7-9 and TRBJ1-2, is DTGVSQNPRHKITKRGQNVTFRCDPISEHNRLYWYRQTLGQGPEFLTYFQNEAQLEKSRLLSDRFSAERPKGSFSTLEIQRTEQGDSAMYLCASSLAAGIYGYTFGSGTRLTVV.

The rearrangement joins TRBV7-2 to TRBJ1-2, with a tentative D call TRBD1 (5 bases). Germline V gene data show CDR1 as SGHTA and CDR2 as FQGNSA. CDR3 length: 14 amino acids. Trimming left V 5 bases short and J 3 bases short, with 13 bases between. The DNA of the CDR3 is TGTGCCAGCAGCCCCGGGCCGGGGGACTATGGCTACACCTTC. It is translated as CASSPGPGDYGYTF.

This clone was seen only once. The chain is built from TRBV7-2 and TRBJ2-4; D unclear. The CDR3 contains 17 residues. The germline CDR1 and CDR2 sequences are SGHTA and FQGNSA. The V gene lost 1 base and the J gene lost 0 bases, with 13 bases spanning the gap. The CDR3, as DNA: TGTGCCAGCAGCTTAGTGGCAGCGATTCTAGCCAAAAACATTCAGTACTTC. Its translation is CASSLVAAILAKNIQYF.

The chain employs TRBV3-1 (or the pseudogene TRBV3-2) and TRBJ2-3; TRBD1 agrees at 9 bases. The CDR3 is 17 residues long. V shed 1 base, J shed 3 bases, and the junction held 8 bases outside the gene matches. CDR1 and CDR2 from the germline V gene are LGHDT and YNNKEL (reference sequence). CDR3 sequence reads: CASSQVGPGQGTDTQYF. CDR3 nucleotide sequence: TGTGCCAGCAGCCAAGTTGGCCCGGGACAGGGTACAGATACGCAGTATTTT.

The CDR3 here is CASSLGQGQGYTF. CDR3 bases: TGCGCCAGCAGCTTGGGACAGGGACAGGGCTACACCTTC. V gene TRBV5-1 combines with J gene TRBJ1-2; 7 bases line up with TRBD1. The junction had 4 bases not matched to a gene; V was cut back by 0 bases and J by 8 bases. Germline CDR1 reads SGHRS; CDR2 reads YFSETQ. The CDR3 is 13 amino acids.